This T cell receptor (beta chain) was identified in a study of T-cell memory formation after mild COVID-19. Study-wide context: Clusters were largely donor specific.

Concerning this clonotype: The antigen is undetermined.

5'RACE, which relied on constant-segment primers, yielded TCR alpha and TCR beta cDNA libraries carrying sample barcodes and UMIs. Via MiXCR, TCRdb re-called the 5' RACE reads, giving one row per CDR3 protein. The table includes a few hundred thousand distinct CDR3 sequences, around 24% detected once. General study points: The study detected some responding clones in pre-infection memory, suggesting cross-reactive memory joined. Specificity for SARS-CoV-2 was not confirmed among the second-wave clones peaking on day 37.

This receptor was identified in an adult woman who had mild COVID-19 (a few samples of this study predate the infection). Cell type and time point are not known. The sequenced material came from PBMCs or a T cell subset sorted from them (not recorded which).

In nucleotides, the CDR3 is TGTGCCAGCTCACCATTATCTACAGAGCCCTACGAGCAGTACTTC. Amino acids: CASSPLSTEPYEQYF. The V gene is TRBV18, the J gene TRBJ2-7, with no clear D. CDR3 length: 15 amino acids. Germline CDR1 reads KGHSH; CDR2 reads LQKENI. Trimming took off 2 bases at V and 2 bases at J, with 13 bases between the two ends.